The 18 T cell receptor beta chains below were found in one sample sequenced in a study of blood T cell repertoires in COVID-19. Measured with immunoSEQ multiplex PCR; TCRdb has only the in-frame clones, and not every one. The data contain 200,000 or so clones, 85% to 90% of them singletons. The source material was peripheral blood. The source of these receptors is a man older than 75 with acute or convalescent COVID-19.

A few counts support this clone. The J gene is TRBJ2-7, the V gene TRBV7-7; TRBD1 aligns across 9 bases. The CDR3 is 16 residues long. From germline, CDR1 is SSHAT and CDR2 FNYEAQ (reference sequence). V shed 5 bases and J 6 bases; nucleotides not matched to a gene: 14. CDR3 in amino acids: CASSRAGTGMGSEQYF. The CDR3 coding sequence is TGTGCCAGCAGCAGAGCCGGGACAGGGATGGGAAGCGAGCAGTACTTC.

The chain joins TRBV2 to TRBJ1-1, with D maybe TRBD1 (5 bases). The V end was cut by 10 bases, the J end by 6 bases, with 15 bases between. The CDR3 sequence is 12 residues long. Germline V CDR1 and CDR2: SNHLY, FYNNEI. CDR3 region: CATTAGFSEAFF. CDR3 sequence (DNA): TGTGCCACCACGGCAGGGTTCTCTGAAGCTTTCTTT.

The J gene is TRBJ2-2, the V gene TRBV5-1, with a tentative D call TRBD2 (6 bases). The germline V and J ends were trimmed by 2 bases and 0 bases, with 8 bases remaining between them. This CDR3 has 15 residues. Germline V CDR1 and CDR2: SGHRS, YFSETQ. The CDR3, as DNA: TGCGCCAGCAGCTTTCTAGCGACGAACACCGGGGAGCTGTTTTTT. As protein: CASSFLATNTGELFF.

The chain links TRBV27 to TRBJ2-2, with a weak D call TRBD1 (6 bases). The CDR3 runs 15 residues. V gave up 3 bases and J gave up 4 bases, with 12 bases separating them. CDR1 and CDR2 from the germline V gene are MNHEY and SMNVEV (reference sequence). The CDR3 bases are TGTGCCAGCAGTTTTCGAACAGGGTTCACCGGGGAGCTGTTTTTT. Its protein product is CASSFRTGFTGELFF.

This chain uses TRBV6-5 with TRBJ1-1, with D unclear. V lost 4 bases to trimming and J lost 5 bases, with 8 bases between them. CDR1 MNHEY and CDR2 SVGAGI come from the germline V gene. The CDR3 is made up of 12 amino acids. The CDR3 sequence: CASSLRETEAFF. Here the CDR3 DNA reads TGTGCCAGCAGTTTACGGGAGACTGAAGCTTTCTTT.

This chain links TRBV7-9 with TRBJ1-1; 7 bases are shared with TRBD1. V lost 5 bases, J lost 8 bases, and 2 bases stayed unmatched. In germline, CDR1 is SEHNR, CDR2 FQNEAQ (reference sequence). CDR3 size: 11 residues. In DNA, the CDR3 is TGTGCCAGCAGCCGGGACAGAGAAGCTTTCTTT. Its translation: CASSRDREAFF.

This chain uses TRBV24-1 with TRBJ2-3; D unresolved. V dropped 0 bases and J dropped 1 base, with 22 bases sitting between them. The CDR3 covers 20 residues. The germline V gene has CDR1 KGHDR and CDR2 SFDVKD. The CDR3 reads CATSDLHVTTPRNCTDTQYF. CDR3 nucleotides: TGTGCCACCAGTGATTTGCACGTAACTACACCCCGAAATTGCACAGATACGCAGTATTTT.

This clone was seen a handful of times. The CDR3 is CANSGQGSGETQYF. DNA of the CDR3: TGTGCCAATTCGGGACAGGGATCAGGAGAGACCCAGTACTTC. This chain uses TRBV6-5 with TRBJ2-5, with 9 bases aligning to TRBD1. The V gene's germline CDR1 is MNHEY and CDR2 SVGAGI. The V segment lost 10 bases and the J segment 4 bases; nucleotides outside the gene matches: 10. The CDR3 loop spans 14 amino acids.

A single count supports this clone. As DNA, the CDR3 is TGTGCCAGCAAACTAGACAGGCCGGGAAATTCACCCCTCCACTTT. Residues: CASKLDRPGNSPLHF. This chain connects TRBV27 to TRBJ1-6, with D possibly TRBD1 on 6 matching bases. Trimming stripped 7 bases from V and 7 bases from J, with 17 bases between. Germline V gene lookup returns CDR1 MNHEY and CDR2 SMNVEV (reference sequence). This CDR3 is built from 15 residues.

The V gene is TRBV14, the J gene TRBJ2-4, with D perhaps TRBD2 (5 bases). V was cut by 1 base and J by 5 bases, with 12 bases left in between. Germline values: CDR1 SGHDN, CDR2 FVKESK. CDR3 length: 15 residues. CDR3: CASSQGLGGQNIQYF. CDR3 bases: TGTGCCAGCAGCCAAGGACTGGGCGGGCAAAACATTCAGTACTTC.

The chain employs TRBV27 and TRBJ1-4, with D hard to call. Trimming stripped 5 bases from V and 6 bases from J, with 10 bases between. In germline, CDR1 is MNHEY, CDR2 SMNVEV (reference sequence). The CDR3 is made up of 13 amino acids. CDR3 coding DNA: TGTGCCAGCAGTAGCCGAGTCCATGAAAAACTGTTTTTT. It yields the protein CASSSRVHEKLFF.

This chain connects TRBV10-2 to TRBJ1-5; D is unresolved. Germline-derived CDR1 and CDR2 are WSHSY and SAAADI. The V and J ends lost 2 bases and 1 base respectively, with 6 bases between them. This CDR3 spans 14 amino acids. The CDR3 coding sequence is TGCGCCAGCAGTGAGACCGGGAGCAATCAGCCCCAGCATTTT. Translation: CASSETGSNQPQHF.

The chain employs TRBV19 and TRBJ2-7; 11 bases agree with TRBD2. V was pared by 6 bases and J by 5 bases, with 3 bases of the junction left unmatched. Germline V gene lookup returns CDR1 LNHDA and CDR2 SQIVND (reference sequence). This CDR3 comprises 13 residues. As DNA, the CDR3 is TGTGCCAGTAGCCCGACTAGCGGGGACGAGCAGTACTTC. Translating gives CASSPTSGDEQYF.

The chain couples TRBV5-6 to TRBJ2-4; D uncertain. The germline V gene has CDR1 SGHDT and CDR2 YYEEEE. V was cut by 0 bases and J by 4 bases, with 14 bases left in between. CDR3 size: 16 residues. For the CDR3, the DNA is TGTGCCAGCAGCTTGGAGTGGCCCAGTCGAAAAAACATTCAGTACTTC. As protein: CASSLEWPSRKNIQYF. The full variable domain, with the rest looked up from reference TRBV5-6 and TRBJ2-4, is DAGVTQSPTHLIKTRGQQVTLRCSPKSGHDTVSWYQQALGQGPQFIFQYYEEEERQRGNFPDRFSGHQFPNYSSELNVNALLLGDSALYLCASSLEWPSRKNIQYFGAGTRLSVL.

This chain uses TRBV24-1 with TRBJ1-5; tentatively, D is TRBD1 (6 bases). Trimming shortened V by 7 bases and J by 0 bases, and 6 bases separated the two germline ends. Germline V gene lookup returns CDR1 KGHDR and CDR2 SFDVKD. The CDR3 covers 13 residues. The chain's CDR3 is CATSRGSNQPQHF. The CDR3 region has the DNA TGTGCCACCAGCAGGGGTAGCAATCAGCCCCAGCATTTT.

This rearrangement joins TRBV24-1 to TRBJ2-2; 10 bases are shared with TRBD1. V lost 4 bases to trimming and J lost 2 bases; unmatched junction nucleotides: 12. The germline V gene encodes CDR1 KGHDR and CDR2 SFDVKD. This CDR3 has 19 residues. The CDR3 is CATSDRTGGGSGNTGELFF. The CDR3 nucleotides read TGTGCCACCAGTGACCGGACAGGGGGTGGGTCCGGAAACACCGGGGAGCTGTTTTTT.

The V call is TRBV5-1, the J call TRBJ2-2, with 9 bases lining up with TRBD2. With V trimmed by 0 bases and J by 7 bases, 4 bases remained unmatched. In germline, CDR1 is SGHRS, CDR2 YFSETQ. There are 15 residues in the CDR3. The CDR3 nucleotides are TGCGCCAGCAGCTTGGGGGGACTAGCCGGCGGGGAGCTGTTTTTT. It yields the protein CASSLGGLAGGELFF.

This clone came up a few times. V gene TRBV21-1 combines with J gene TRBJ2-2; no check of the table's D call, TRBD2, against the DNA was made. TRBV21-1 is a known pseudogene. The CDR3 totals 18 residues. The CDR3 coding sequence is TGTGCCAGCAGCAAAGGTGGAGGGGCCAAGGAGGACACCGGGGAGCTGTTTTTT. Protein: CASSKGGGAKEDTGELFF.